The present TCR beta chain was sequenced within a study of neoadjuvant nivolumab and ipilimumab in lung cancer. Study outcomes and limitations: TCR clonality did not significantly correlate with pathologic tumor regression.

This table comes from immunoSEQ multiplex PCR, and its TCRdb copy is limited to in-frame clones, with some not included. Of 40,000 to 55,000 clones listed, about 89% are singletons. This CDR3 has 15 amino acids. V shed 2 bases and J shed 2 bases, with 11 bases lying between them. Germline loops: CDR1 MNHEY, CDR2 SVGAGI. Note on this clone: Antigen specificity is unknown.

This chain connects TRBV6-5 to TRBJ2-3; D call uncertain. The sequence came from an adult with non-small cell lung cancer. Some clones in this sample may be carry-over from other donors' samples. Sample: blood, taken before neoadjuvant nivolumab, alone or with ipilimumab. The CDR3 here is CASSYEARNTDTQYF. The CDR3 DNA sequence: TGTGCCAGCAGTTACGAGGCCCGTAACACAGATACGCAGTATTTT.